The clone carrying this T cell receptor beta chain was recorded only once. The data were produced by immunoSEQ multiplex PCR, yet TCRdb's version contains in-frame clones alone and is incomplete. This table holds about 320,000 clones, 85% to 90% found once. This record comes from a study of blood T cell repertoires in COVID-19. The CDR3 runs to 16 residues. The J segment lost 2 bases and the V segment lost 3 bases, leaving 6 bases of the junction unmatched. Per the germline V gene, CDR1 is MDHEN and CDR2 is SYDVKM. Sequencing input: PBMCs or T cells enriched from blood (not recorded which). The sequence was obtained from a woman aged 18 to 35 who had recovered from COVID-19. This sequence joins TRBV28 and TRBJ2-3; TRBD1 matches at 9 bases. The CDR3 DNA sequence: TGTGCCAGCAGTTTGGGACAGGGTACGTACACAGATACGCAGTATTTT. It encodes CASSLGQGTYTDTQYF.